One and the same sample provided the 10 T cell receptor beta chains below, sequenced in a study of blood T cell repertoires in COVID-19. TCRdb keeps only in-frame clones here, not all; method: immunoSEQ multiplex PCR. The sample has 350,000 or so clones, around four fifths seen once. Specimen: peripheral blood. The receptors derive from a man in his thirties or forties with active or convalescent COVID-19.

The chain has TRBV5-8 and TRBJ1-2; no reliable D call. The CDR3 spans 14 residues. Germline assignment: CDR1 SGHTS and CDR2 YDEGEE. Trimming stripped 6 bases from V and 7 bases from J, with 19 bases between. The CDR3 region is CASNELGVVSGYTF. The DNA of the CDR3 is TGTGCCAGCAACGAGCTGGGAGTGGTCTCTGGCTACACCTTC.

The rearrangement joins TRBV9 to TRBJ1-2, with 7 bases matching TRBD1. The CDR3 has 17 amino acids. Germline V lookup: CDR1 SGDLS, CDR2 YYNGEE. V lost 2 bases and J lost 4; bases outside the gene matches: 14. The CDR3 loop is CASSVGGQPGPLYGYTF. The CDR3 region has the DNA TGTGCCAGCAGCGTGGGGGGACAGCCCGGACCGCTCTATGGCTACACCTTC.

The CDR3 bases are TGTGCCAGCAGTTACTCGACTGGGGGAGGGCAAGAGACCCAGTACTTC. Its protein product is CASSYSTGGGQETQYF. This chain uses TRBV6-2 or TRBV6-3 with TRBJ2-5, with TRBD2 identical over 7 bases. V was clipped by 0 bases and J by 2 bases; unmatched bases: 6. The CDR3 covers 16 residues. Germline CDR1 and CDR2: MNHEY and SVGEGT.

V usage is TRBV6-2 or TRBV6-3 and J usage is TRBJ2-7, with 12 bases that match TRBD2. The germline V gene encodes CDR1 MNHEY and CDR2 SVGEGT. CDR3 length equals 20 residues. V trimming: 6 bases; J trimming: 0 bases; junction bases outside the gene matches: 18. Written as DNA, the CDR3 is TGTGCCAGCAGCTTCAACCTACAAGGGACTAGCGGGCGAAGCTCCTACGAGCAGTACTTC. Amino acid sequence: CASSFNLQGTSGRSSYEQYF.

The genes are TRBV6-5 and TRBJ2-7; 10 positions match TRBD1. The CDR3 is made up of 14 amino acids. The ends lost 6 bases at V and 2 bases at J; junction bases unmatched: 4. CDR1 and CDR2 (germline): MNHEY, SVGAGI. The CDR3 protein is CASSGTGATYEQYF. CDR3 in DNA: TGTGCCAGCAGCGGGACAGGGGCAACCTACGAGCAGTACTTC.

The J gene is TRBJ2-1, the V gene TRBV7-2; tentatively, D is TRBD1 (6 bases). This CDR3 is 15 amino acids long. V lost 4 bases and J lost 7, with 17 bases in between. Germline CDR1 reads SGHTA; CDR2 reads FQGNSA. The CDR3 loop is CASSSGVLGGNEQFF. The DNA for the CDR3 is TGTGCCAGCAGCTCAGGGGTCCTCGGCGGGAATGAGCAGTTCTTC. Based on the CDR3 plus reference TRBV7-2 and TRBJ2-1, the full variable domain is GAGVSQSPSNKVTEKGKDVELRCDPISGHTALYWYRQSLGQGLEFLIYFQGNSAPDKSGLPSDRFSAERTGGSVSTLTIQRTQQEDSAVYLCASSSGVLGGNEQFFGPGTRLTVL.

The CDR3 loop is CASSLATQGYEQYF. The CDR3 nucleotides read TGTGCCAGCAGCTTAGCCACACAGGGCTACGAGCAGTACTTC. This rearrangement joins TRBV7-2 to TRBJ2-7, with D perhaps matching TRBD1 (6 bases). This CDR3 comprises 14 residues. V lost 0 bases, J lost 3 bases, and 9 bases lay in between. Per germline, CDR1 SGHTA and CDR2 FQGNSA.

The rearrangement links TRBV28 to TRBJ2-4, with TRBD2 matching 10 bases. Germline CDR1 and CDR2: MDHEN and SYDVKM. V lost 7 bases, J lost 0 bases, and 3 bases stayed unmatched. The CDR3 has 15 residues. CDR3 nucleotides: TGTGCCAGCACCGTAGCGGGAGGAGCCAAAAACATTCAGTACTTC. This translates into CASTVAGGAKNIQYF.

The chain combines TRBV7-6 with TRBJ1-4, with a tentative D call TRBD1 (6 bases). This CDR3 is built from 13 residues. The germline V gene encodes CDR1 SGHVS and CDR2 FNYEAQ. V lost 1 base to trimming and J lost 13 bases, with 13 bases between them. The CDR3, as DNA: TGTGCCAGCAGCTTAGGAGGGGGAGTGGGACTGTTTTTT. Its protein is CASSLGGGVGLFF.

V gene TRBV14 combines with J gene TRBJ2-3; 7 bases map to TRBD2. Germline V lookup: CDR1 SGHDN, CDR2 FVKESK. Trimming took 3 bases from V and 3 from J; bases not matched to a gene: 6. The CDR3 is made up of 15 amino acids. CDR3 residues: CASSQGWTSTDTQYF. In DNA form, the CDR3 reads TGTGCCAGCAGCCAGGGGTGGACTAGTACAGATACGCAGTATTTT.